What follows are 5 T cell receptor beta chains derived from one specimen sequenced in a study of chemoradiotherapy in HPV16-positive cancers. Method: immunoSEQ multiplex PCR; TCRdb's copy keeps in-frame clones and lacks some. The sample comprises about 27,000 clones, 93% of which are singletons, and about 20% rests with the top ten. Sequencing used blood, obtained from a patient who underwent chemoradiotherapy. Source of these receptors: a human donor with HPV-associated anogenital cancer.

The J gene is TRBJ2-2, the V gene TRBV18; D assignment may be TRBD1 or TRBD2 (5 bases each). Germline lookup yields CDR1 KGHSH and CDR2 LQKENI. The V end was cut by 1 base, the J end by 4 bases, with 19 bases between. The CDR3 has 18 amino acids. CDR3 DNA sequence: TGTGCCAGCTCACCACTGGGGGAAGGGCAAACTACCACCGGGGAGCTGTTTTTT. Translation gives CASSPLGEGQTTTGELFF.

This clone was detected only once. This chain joins TRBV7-2 and TRBJ2-7; the D is unclear. V was clipped by 1 base and J by 2 bases, with 9 bases between them. The CDR3 loop spans 14 amino acids. Looked up from germline, CDR1 is SGHTA and CDR2 is FQGNSA. CDR3 DNA: TGTGCCAGCAGCTTAGGAGTTAATGCCTACGAGCAGTACTTC. Encoded protein: CASSLGVNAYEQYF.

The chain employs TRBV4-2 and TRBJ2-7; D perhaps matches TRBD2 (6 bases). This CDR3 spans 15 amino acids. Germline values: CDR1 LGHNA, CDR2 YNFKEQ. The ends were cut back, 2 bases at V and 1 base at J, with 12 bases in the middle. The CDR3 DNA reads as TGTGCCAGCAGCCAAAGGGACTCCCGATCCTACGAGCAGTACTTC. It specifies CASSQRDSRSYEQYF.

V gene TRBV5-1 combines with J gene TRBJ1-4, with TRBD1 identical over 10 bases. Germline values: CDR1 SGHRS, CDR2 YFSETQ. The CDR3 is made up of 16 amino acids. With V trimmed by 0 bases and J by 6 bases, 5 bases remained unmatched. CDR3 protein: CASSLGQGARYEKLFF. In nucleotides, the CDR3 is TGCGCCAGCAGCTTGGGACAGGGGGCGCGATATGAAAAACTGTTTTTT.

The chain recombines TRBV5-1 with TRBJ2-5; TRBD1 aligns across 7 bases. V lost 6 bases, J lost 3 bases, and 2 bases stayed unmatched. CDR1 and CDR2 (germline): SGHRS, YFSETQ. This CDR3 contains 12 residues. The CDR3 nucleotides read TGCGCCAGCATAGGGACAGAAGAGACCCAGTACTTC. Protein: CASIGTEETQYF.